This T cell receptor beta chain was identified in a study of blood T cell repertoires in COVID-19. Study as a whole: Sources were T cells, B-cell-depleted T cells, or PBMCs; the material itself was cDNA or gDNA.

Participant reports of clinical history set cohort assignment. V was clipped by 2 bases and J by 3 bases, with 15 bases between them. Germline V CDR1 and CDR2: MNHEY, SMNVEV (reference sequence). This CDR3 has 16 amino acids. The data were produced by immunoSEQ multiplex PCR, yet TCRdb's version contains in-frame clones alone and is incomplete. The profile shows 250,000 or so clones, about 82% of them singletons. The sequenced sample was PBMCs or T cells enriched from blood (not recorded which). This chain joins TRBV27 and TRBJ2-3, with a possible D match to TRBD1 (7 bases). The clonotype was recovered from a woman between 50 and 59 years old who had recovered from COVID-19. Here the CDR3 DNA reads TGTGCCAGCAGTTTAAGATTGGCAGGGGGGACAGATACGCAGTATTTT. Translation gives CASSLRLAGGTDTQYF.